This T cell receptor beta chain comes out of a study of radiotherapy plus CTLA-4 blockade in lung cancer listed by TCRdb under 2018. For the wider study: Objective responses occurred in roughly 20% of enrolled patients, and 30% to 40% achieved disease control.

In this sample, this clone turned up a few times. Its specific antigen is unknown. Nothing much larger sits one base from this clone, and base qualities are not available. The library relied on the immunoSEQ multiplex PCR assay. TCRdb mirrors the immuneACCESS table, restricted to in-frame sequences. Some clones are absent from its copies; in checked studies, under half trace to an unresolved V gene, and the reason for the others is unknown. In all, the sample holds some 71,000 clones, and 76% of those were seen once. The ten largest account for about 17% of the sample. The CDR3 starts with the cysteine, ends with the phenylalanine, and has 11 residues. Here the CDR3 DNA is all that survives: 33 bases in frame from base 1. Overall study outcomes, separate from this receptor: Increased serum interferon-beta after radiation, together with early dynamic changes in blood T cell clones, were reported to be the strongest predictors of response. TCR clones derived from tumors expanded in peripheral blood after treatment with radiotherapy and ipilimumab.

In this study, focal radiation therapy paired with CTLA-4 blockade (ipilimumab) was tested in patients who had chemo-refractory metastatic non-small-cell lung cancer. The clonotype comes from a human donor with non-small cell lung cancer whose response to radiotherapy plus ipilimumab could not be evaluated. Some clones in this sample may be carry-over from other donors' samples. Here the sequenced sample was peripheral blood, taken from a patient treated with radiotherapy plus ipilimumab. Here the chain combines TRBV21-1 and TRBJ1-4. TRBV21-1 has pseudogene status. The DNA sequence reads TGTGCCAGCAGCCGAGATGAAAAACTGTTTTTT. Translated, this is CASSRDEKLFF.